Detailed here is one T cell receptor beta chain. The CDR3 consists of 14 residues. Germline lookup yields CDR1 MNHEY and CDR2 SMNVEV (reference sequence). With 6 bases removed from V and 8 bases from J, the gap between germline ends came to 14 bases. Random hexamers primed reverse transcription of about 0.5 to 1 ug RNA. Amplification of TCR beta CDR3 across 54 Vbeta and 13 Jbeta was performed with immunoSEQ multiplex PCR. TCRdb called the immunoSEQ multiplex PCR reads again in MiXCR, with one record for every CDR3 protein. The data show 150,000 or so distinct CDR3 sequences, with approximately 94% seen just once and just over 0.2% held by the top ten. These data come from a study of CD8 T cells in Susac syndrome.

The sample taken for sequencing was CD8+ T cells from PBMCs. The chain uses TRBV27 and TRBJ1-6, with a possible D match to TRBD1 (6 bases). The clonotype comes from a human donor with multiple sclerosis. CDR3 in DNA: TGTGCCAGCAGGCCGGGACGGACAGATTCACCCCTCCACTTT. Translation gives CASRPGRTDSPLHF.